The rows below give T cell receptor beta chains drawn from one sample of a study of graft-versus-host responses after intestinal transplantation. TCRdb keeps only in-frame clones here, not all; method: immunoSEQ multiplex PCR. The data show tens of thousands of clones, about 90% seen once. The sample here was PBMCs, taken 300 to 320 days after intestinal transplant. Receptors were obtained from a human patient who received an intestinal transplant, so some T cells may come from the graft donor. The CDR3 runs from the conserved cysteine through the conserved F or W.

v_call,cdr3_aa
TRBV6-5,CASRNLAGLTYEQYF
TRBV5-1,CASSVDRYGYTF
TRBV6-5,CASSWTGALQETQYF
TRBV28,CASSPLAGSSTDTQYF
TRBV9,CASSVEGGGGSPLHF
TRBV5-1,CASNRGSGGQETQYF
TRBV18,CASSHYRELNTEAFF
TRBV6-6,CASRQGSYEQYF
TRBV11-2,CASSLDPSNEQFF
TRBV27,CASSPGQGQDPQETQYF
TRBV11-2,CASSLVRSNQPQHF
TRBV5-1,CASSRPHNEQFF
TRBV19,CASRWPGQNTGELFF
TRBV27,CASSLGPPGTGITNEQFF
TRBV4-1,CASSQVPNSGRAYEQYF
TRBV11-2,CASSPRTGPRYEQYF